The sequence of this T cell receptor (beta chain) was determined in a study of cytomegalovirus exposure and HLA in healthy donors. A single count supports this clone. The antigen is unknown. Study-level results: Previous analysis showed most TCR beta V segments were productive about 90% or about 30% of the time. Links to common viral pathogens appeared, in a later analysis, for several of the most significant clusters. TCR beta chain V- and J-gene trimming was linked, in a later analysis, to a missense variant in DCLRE1C.

The ends lost 4 bases at V and 2 bases at J; junction bases unmatched: 9. CDR1 and CDR2 (germline): LNHDA, SQIVND (reference sequence). This CDR3 comprises 16 residues. The study ran its PCR with 60 Vbeta and 13 Jbeta primers. Profiled with immunoSEQ multiplex PCR; TCRdb holds only in-frame clones, not every one. The sample lists fewer than 180,000 clones, about 60% seen once, with 6% to 8.5% in the top ten. This TCR was recovered from a woman aged 60 to 75 in good health and CMV-seropositive. This chain joins TRBV19 and TRBJ2-3; 7 nucleotides agree with TRBD2. Sequenced sample: PBMCs. CDR3 bases: TGTGCCAGTAGTACCATTCAAGCGGGAAACACAGATACGCAGTATTTT. Translated, it gives CASSTIQAGNTDTQYF.